This T cell receptor beta chain originates from a study of CD8 T cells in Susac syndrome. Looked up from germline, CDR1 is SGHRS and CDR2 is YFSETQ. The CDR3 sequence is 15 residues long. V lost 1 base to trimming and J lost 4 bases, with 14 bases between them. The CD8+ and CD4+ T cells were negatively isolated, with the TEMRA cells enriched by FACS. Random hexamers were used to reverse transcribe an amount of roughly 0.5 to 1 ug RNA. The immunoSEQ assay covered 54 Vbeta and 13 Jbeta segments for CDR3. TCRdb re-derived calls from the immunoSEQ multiplex PCR reads in MiXCR, one entry per CDR3 protein. The sample yields 100,000 to 150,000 distinct CDR3 sequences, about 95% seen once.

The receptor's source is a human donor in good health. The sample was CD4+ T cells from PBMCs. This chain links TRBV5-1 with TRBJ2-5; maybe TRBD2 (6 bases). CDR3 residues: CASSLRGQGGETQYF. CDR3 nucleotides: TGCGCCAGCAGCTTGAGAGGTCAGGGAGGAGAGACCCAGTACTTC.